Following are 20 T cell receptor beta chains from one sample sequenced in a study of T-cell memory formation after mild COVID-19. In TCRdb, the 5' RACE reads were re-called with MiXCR into one record per CDR3 protein. The sample yields 500,000 to 600,000 distinct CDR3 sequences, more than 15% seen once. The sample taken for sequencing was PBMCs or a T cell subset sorted from them (not recorded which). Receptors were obtained from an adult woman who had mild COVID-19 (a few samples of this study predate the infection). Cell type and time point are not known.

The V call is TRBV11-2, the J call TRBJ1-5, with D unresolved. V shed 0 bases and J shed 1 base, with 10 bases lying between them. Germline V CDR1 and CDR2: SGHAT, FQNNGV. The CDR3 is 16 residues long. The DNA of the CDR3 is TGTGCCAGCAGCTTAGACGGACCTTTAAGCAATCAGCCCCAGCATTTT. Amino acid sequence: CASSLDGPLSNQPQHF.

This sequence joins TRBV20-1 and TRBJ2-1, with 9 nucleotides matching TRBD2. The length of the CDR3 is 13 residues. J gave up 4 bases and V 7 bases, and 5 bases lay outside the gene matches. Germline loops: CDR1 DFQATT, CDR2 SNEGSKA (reference sequence). The CDR3 DNA follows: TGCAGTGGCGCTAGCGGGGATTACAATGAGCAGTTCTTC. Translated, it gives CSGASGDYNEQFF.

This clonotype appeared many times. The genes are TRBV24-1 and TRBJ2-5, with D tentatively TRBD1 (8 bases). V shed 3 bases and J shed 3 bases, with 13 bases lying between them. Germline assignment: CDR1 KGHDR and CDR2 SFDVKD. The CDR3 spans 15 residues. The CDR3 loop is CATSDRTGREETQYF. The CDR3 coding sequence is TGTGCCACCAGTGATCGGACAGGGAGGGAAGAGACCCAGTACTTC.

This clonotype turned up a few times. The chain recombines TRBV5-1 with TRBJ1-6, with D possibly matching TRBD1 (6 bases). The CDR3 length is 15 residues. The V gene's germline CDR1 is SGHRS and CDR2 YFSETQ. Trimming took off 6 bases at V and 7 bases at J, with 17 bases between the two ends. This CDR3 reads CASNPRGGPNSPLHF. The CDR3 bases are TGCGCCAGCAACCCAAGGGGGGGCCCGAATTCACCCCTCCACTTT.

The rearrangement uses TRBV11-2 and TRBJ2-1, with 8 bases that match TRBD2. This CDR3 has 16 amino acids. Germline CDR1 and CDR2: SGHAT and FQNNGV. V lost 5 bases to trimming and J lost 4 bases; unmatched junction nucleotides: 10. CDR3 loop: CASSTLGSGGYNEQFF. In DNA, the CDR3 is TGTGCCAGCAGCACCTTAGGTTCGGGAGGGTACAATGAGCAGTTCTTC. Full variable domain (rest looked up from reference TRBV11-2 and TRBJ2-1): EAGVAQSPRYKIIEKRQSVAFWCNPISGHATLYWYQQILGQGPKLLIQFQNNGVVDDSQLPKDRFSAERLKGVDSTLKIQPAKLEDSAVYLCASSTLGSGGYNEQFFGPGTRLTVL.

This clonotype was seen more than once but under ten times. This chain joins TRBV7-8 and TRBJ2-7; D possibly corresponds to TRBD1 (6 bases). Germline assignment: CDR1 SGHVS and CDR2 FQNEAQ. Trimming stripped 2 bases from V and 2 bases from J, with 10 bases between. This CDR3 has 14 residues. CDR3 nucleotide sequence: TGTGCCAGCAGCTTAAACAGGGATCCCTACGAGCAGTACTTC. It codes for CASSLNRDPYEQYF.

This clonotype was detected ten times or more. V gene TRBV6-2 or TRBV6-3 combines with J gene TRBJ2-1, with D maybe TRBD2 (6 bases). The CDR3 is 15 residues long. Trimming left V 8 bases short and J 5 bases short, with 19 bases between. CDR1 is MNHEY and CDR2 is SVGEGT in the germline V gene. CDR3 in amino acids: CASLPRDWWNNEQFF. For the CDR3, the DNA is TGTGCCAGCTTACCCCGGGACTGGTGGAACAATGAGCAGTTCTTC.

This clonotype was seen a handful of times. The rearrangement uses TRBV5-1 and TRBJ1-1; 7 bases align to TRBD1. Germline assignment: CDR1 SGHRS and CDR2 YFSETQ. The CDR3 consists of 13 residues. The V segment lost 3 bases and the J segment 9 bases; nucleotides outside the gene matches: 8. This CDR3 is CASSSSDRNKAFF. The CDR3 DNA is TGCGCCAGCAGCTCCTCGGACAGGAACAAAGCTTTCTTT.

There are a few counts of this clonotype. In DNA form, the CDR3 reads TGCGCCAGCAGCTCCGGACAGGCGGCGAGGGAAAAACTGTTTTTT. Its translation: CASSSGQAAREKLFF. The chain recombines TRBV5-1 with TRBJ1-4, with TRBD1 matching 7 bases. Germline V gene sequence: CDR1 SGHRS, CDR2 YFSETQ. J gave up 8 bases and V 3 bases, and 10 bases lay outside the gene matches. This CDR3 region has 15 residues. The whole variable domain, remainder taken from reference TRBV5-1 and TRBJ1-4, is KAGVTQTPRYLIKTRGQQVTLSCSPISGHRSVSWYQQTPGQGLQFLFEYFSETQRNKGNFPGRFSGRQFSNSRSEMNVSTLELGDSALYLCASSSGQAAREKLFFGSGTQLSVL.

DNA of the CDR3: TGTGCCAGCACCCCAGGACTAGCTCCCTACAATGAGCAGTTCTTC. Its translation: CASTPGLAPYNEQFF. The rearrangement uses TRBV7-3 and TRBJ2-1; 8 bases match TRBD2. CDR1 SGHTA and CDR2 FQGTGA come from the germline V gene. Unmatched junction bases numbered 7, after V lost 7 bases and J lost 2 bases. The CDR3 length is 15 residues.

For the CDR3, the DNA is TGTGCCAGCAGCGTATCCCACAGCTCTGGAAACACCATATATTTT. Amino acid sequence: CASSVSHSSGNTIYF. This sequence joins TRBV9 and TRBJ1-3; D gene uncertain. V gave up 1 base and J gave up 0 bases, with 8 bases separating them. The CDR3 has 15 residues. Germline lookup yields CDR1 SGDLS and CDR2 YYNGEE.

V gene TRBV4-3 combines with J gene TRBJ2-3; D possibly corresponds to TRBD2 (6 bases). The germline V and J ends were trimmed by 5 bases and 6 bases, with 18 bases remaining between them. The CDR3 runs to 15 residues. Germline CDR1 LGHNA, CDR2 YSLEER. The CDR3 DNA follows: TGCGCCAGCAGCTCGGGACTCCTCGGGACGGATACGCAGTATTTT. Its protein is CASSSGLLGTDTQYF.

This clonotype showed up many times. The rearrangement links TRBV7-9 to TRBJ1-2; D not resolved. V shed 8 bases and J shed 8 bases, with 18 bases lying between them. Germline CDR1 SEHNR, CDR2 FQNEAQ (reference sequence). The CDR3 loop spans 13 amino acids. CDR3 sequence (DNA): TGTGCCAGCGCCTCAGTGAGGGTCGGCGGCTACACCTTC. This encodes CASASVRVGGYTF.

This clonotype occurred many times. The chain carries TRBV7-2 and TRBJ2-2; tentatively, D is TRBD1 (6 bases). The germline V gene encodes CDR1 SGHTA and CDR2 FQGNSA. The germline V and J ends were trimmed by 5 bases and 2 bases, with 9 bases remaining between them. The length of the CDR3 is 14 residues. The CDR3 DNA reads TGTGCCAGCAGCCGGACAGTTAACACCGGGGAGCTGTTTTTT. This gives the protein CASSRTVNTGELFF.

This clonotype was observed a few times. This chain connects TRBV30 to TRBJ1-2; TRBD1 matches 9 bases. Germline CDR1 reads GTSNPN; CDR2 reads SVGIG (reference sequence). V was clipped by 5 bases and J by 6 bases; unmatched bases: 13. CDR3 size: 15 residues. The CDR3 DNA is TGTGCCTGGCCACCCCCGGGACAGGGTTTTGATGGCTACACCTTC. It specifies CAWPPPGQGFDGYTF.

The chain combines TRBV20-1 with TRBJ2-5; 8 bases are shared with TRBD2. Per germline, CDR1 DFQATT and CDR2 SNEGSKA (reference sequence). The CDR3 contains 15 residues. J gave up 4 bases and V 1 base, and 8 bases lay outside the gene matches. The CDR3 loop is CSARAASGLRETQYF. The CDR3 nucleotides are TGCAGTGCTAGAGCGGCTAGCGGGCTTCGAGAGACCCAGTACTTC.

This clonotype was counted only a few times. The J gene is TRBJ2-1, the V gene TRBV24-1; TRBD2 matches at 13 bases. CDR3 length: 18 amino acids. V was pared by 3 bases and J by 5 bases, with 9 bases of the junction left unmatched. Germline V lookup: CDR1 KGHDR, CDR2 SFDVKD. The CDR3 protein is CATSDRKTSGRIDNEQFF. Written as DNA, the CDR3 is TGTGCCACCAGTGATCGGAAGACTAGCGGGAGGATAGACAATGAGCAGTTCTTC.

The chain is built from TRBV5-5 and TRBJ2-3; D is undetermined. Germline-derived CDR1 and CDR2 are SGHKS and YYEKEE (reference sequence). The CDR3 spans 16 residues. V was trimmed by 4 bases and J by 0 bases, leaving 15 bases between them. This chain's CDR3 is CASSPPVASSTDTQYF. The CDR3 DNA is TGTGCCAGCAGCCCCCCGGTAGCCTCTAGCACAGATACGCAGTATTTT.

The V gene is TRBV28, the J gene TRBJ2-7; the D is unclear. Germline V gene sequence: CDR1 MDHEN, CDR2 SYDVKM. The length of the CDR3 is 12 residues. V lost 7 bases, J lost 8 bases, and 15 bases lay in between. This CDR3 is CASNIPGRKQYF. In DNA form, the CDR3 reads TGTGCCAGCAACATTCCCGGGCGCAAGCAGTACTTC.

This clonotype turned up a few times. The genes are TRBV15 and TRBJ2-1, with TRBD1 as a possible D gene (5 bases). Trimming stripped 0 bases from V and 2 bases from J, with 14 bases between. Germline V CDR1 and CDR2: LNHNV, YYDKDF (reference sequence). The length of the CDR3 is 17 residues. This chain's CDR3 is CATSREVGLPAYNEQFF. Here the CDR3 DNA reads TGTGCCACCAGCAGAGAGGTGGGGCTTCCCGCCTACAATGAGCAGTTCTTC.